The source of this T cell receptor beta chain is a study of vaccination effects on CD4 cells after COVID-19. Whole-study findings and limits: Marked clonal contraction of both clone types appeared late after vaccination. The study, lacking early post-infection timepoints, had few convalescent patients.

As to this clone: No antigen is known for it.

The germline V gene has CDR1 SGHNT and CDR2 YYREEE (reference sequence). J was trimmed by 3 bases and V by 4 bases; bases with no gene match: 5. The CDR3 contains 14 residues. ViraFEST used viral peptide pools to expand antigen-specific CD4+ T cells before sequencing. Culturing for 9 to 10 days preceded CD4+ T cell isolation. Two-dose BNT162b2 or mRNA-1273 vaccination was given to participants. Vaccine recipients, nucleocapsid antibody negative, had no prior SARS-CoV-2 infection. Assay used: immunoSEQ multiplex PCR; TCRdb lists only in-frame clones, some missing. The sample lists around 81,000 clones, under 85% occurring once.

This material consisted of CD4+ T cells from PBMCs cultured with HCoV-OC43 spike peptides, taken after COVID-19 vaccination. Subset: HCoV-OC43 spike overlapping peptide pool stimulation. This chain joins TRBV5-4 and TRBJ2-5, with 8 bases that match TRBD1. This receptor was obtained from a human donor who received a COVID-19 vaccine. CDR3 sequence reads: CASSHGQGEETQYF. The CDR3 DNA reads as TGTGCCAGCAGCCACGGACAGGGTGAAGAGACCCAGTACTTC. The complete variable domain, with remaining parts taken from reference TRBV5-4 and TRBJ2-5, reads ETGVTQSPTHLIKTRGQQVTLRCSSQSGHNTVSWYQQALGQGPQFIFQYYREEENGRGNFPPRFSGLQFPNYSSELNVNALELDDSALYLCASSHGQGEETQYFGPGTRLLVL.